This T cell receptor (beta chain) appears in the sequencing data of a study of blood T cell repertoires in COVID-19. About the study: Acute-phase and convalescent COVID-19 samples originated in the United States, Italy and Spain. PBMCs, B-cell-depleted T cells, or T cells were the source of the cDNA or gDNA that made up the material.

Assay: immunoSEQ multiplex PCR; the TCRdb copy retains only in-frame clones and omits some. The sample lists 190,000 or so clones; more than 75% were seen once. This TCR was recovered from a man aged 35 to 55 with active or convalescent COVID-19. Sequencing was performed on peripheral blood.

CDR3 bases: TGTGCCAGCAGCCAAGGAGGTGGCTCCTACGAGCAGTACTTC. It specifies CASSQGGGSYEQYF. This chain links TRBV3-1 (or the pseudogene TRBV3-2) with TRBJ2-7, with D unclear. The CDR3 runs 14 residues. The V gene lost 1 base and the J gene lost 0 bases, with 7 bases spanning the gap. Germline V gene lookup returns CDR1 LGHDT and CDR2 YNNKEL (reference sequence).